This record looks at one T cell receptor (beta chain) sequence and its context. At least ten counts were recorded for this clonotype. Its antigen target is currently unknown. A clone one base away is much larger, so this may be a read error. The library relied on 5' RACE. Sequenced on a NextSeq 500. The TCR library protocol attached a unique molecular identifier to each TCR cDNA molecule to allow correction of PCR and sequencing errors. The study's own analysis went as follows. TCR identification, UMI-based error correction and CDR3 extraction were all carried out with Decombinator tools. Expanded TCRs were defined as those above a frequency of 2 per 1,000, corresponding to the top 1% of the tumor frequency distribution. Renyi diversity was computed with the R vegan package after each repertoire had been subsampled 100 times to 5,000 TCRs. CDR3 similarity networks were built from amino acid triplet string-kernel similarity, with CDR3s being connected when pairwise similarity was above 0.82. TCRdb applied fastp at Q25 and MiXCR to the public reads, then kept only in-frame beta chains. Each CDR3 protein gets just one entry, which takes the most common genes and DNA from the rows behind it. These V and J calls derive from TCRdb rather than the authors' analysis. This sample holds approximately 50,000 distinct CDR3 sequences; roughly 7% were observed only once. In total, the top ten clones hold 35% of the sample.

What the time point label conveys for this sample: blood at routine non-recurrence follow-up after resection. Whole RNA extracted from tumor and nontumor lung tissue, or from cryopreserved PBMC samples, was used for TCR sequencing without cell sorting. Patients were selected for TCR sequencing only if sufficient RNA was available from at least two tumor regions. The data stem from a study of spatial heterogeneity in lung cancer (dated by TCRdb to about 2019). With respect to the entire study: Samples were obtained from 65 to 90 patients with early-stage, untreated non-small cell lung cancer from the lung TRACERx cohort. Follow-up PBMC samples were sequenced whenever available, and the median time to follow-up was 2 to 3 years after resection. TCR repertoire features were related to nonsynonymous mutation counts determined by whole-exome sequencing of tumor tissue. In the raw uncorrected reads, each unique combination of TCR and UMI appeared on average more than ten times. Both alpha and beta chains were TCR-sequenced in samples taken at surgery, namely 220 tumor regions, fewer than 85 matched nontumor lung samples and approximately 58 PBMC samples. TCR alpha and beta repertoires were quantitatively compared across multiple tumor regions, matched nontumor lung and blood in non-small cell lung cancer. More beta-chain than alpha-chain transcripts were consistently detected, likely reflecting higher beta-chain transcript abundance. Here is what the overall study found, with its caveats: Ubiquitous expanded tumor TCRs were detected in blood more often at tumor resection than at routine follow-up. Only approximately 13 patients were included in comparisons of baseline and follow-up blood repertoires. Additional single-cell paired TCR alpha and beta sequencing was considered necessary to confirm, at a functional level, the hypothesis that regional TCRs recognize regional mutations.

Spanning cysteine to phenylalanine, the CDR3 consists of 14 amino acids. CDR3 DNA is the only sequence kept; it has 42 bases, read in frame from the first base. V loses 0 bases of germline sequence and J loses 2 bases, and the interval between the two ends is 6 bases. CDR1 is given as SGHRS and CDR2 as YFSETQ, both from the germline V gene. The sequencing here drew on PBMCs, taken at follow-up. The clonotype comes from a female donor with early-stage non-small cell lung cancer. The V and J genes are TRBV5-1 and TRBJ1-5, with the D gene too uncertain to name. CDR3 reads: CASSLGAGNQPQHF. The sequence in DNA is TGCGCCAGCAGCTTGGGGGCCGGCAATCAGCCCCAGCATTTT.